A selection of T cell receptor beta chains follows, all from one sample in a study of blood T cell repertoires in COVID-19. The protocol was immunoSEQ multiplex PCR, while the TCRdb copy is restricted to in-frame clones and leaves out a portion. The sample lists about 120,000 clones; around 80% were seen once. The sequenced material came from peripheral blood. The receptors were sampled from a woman between 45 and 60 years old with acute or convalescent COVID-19. The CDR3 runs from the conserved cysteine through the conserved F or W. Each record gives: D gene, clone size, V gene, J gene, CDR3 DNA, CDR3 protein. A D gene is named only where the DNA matches it firmly. A row's size may be missing; if present it is once, few, many or a size class.

d_call: TRBD2; clone_size: -; v_call: TRBV3-1/TRBV3-2; j_call: TRBJ2-3; cdr3_nt: TGTGCCAGCAGCCCGACTAGCGGGGGGGACTATACGCAGTATTTT; cdr3_aa: CASSPTSGGDYTQYF
d_call: -; clone_size: -; v_call: TRBV5-1; j_call: TRBJ1-6; cdr3_nt: TGCGCCAGCAGCCCCCGGACAAACTATAATTCACCCCTCCACTTT; cdr3_aa: CASSPRTNYNSPLHF
d_call: TRBD2; clone_size: -; v_call: TRBV5-6; j_call: TRBJ2-5; cdr3_nt: TGTGCCAGCAACGGGGATCTAGCGGGCGACTTCCAAGAGACCCAGTACTTC; cdr3_aa: CASNGDLAGDFQETQYF
d_call: TRBD2; clone_size: -; v_call: TRBV3-1/TRBV3-2; j_call: TRBJ2-1; cdr3_nt: TGTGCCAGCAGCCAACCTGAACTAGCGGGGGGGTACAATGAGCAGTTCTTC; cdr3_aa: CASSQPELAGGYNEQFF
d_call: -; clone_size: once; v_call: TRBV29-1; j_call: TRBJ2-1; cdr3_nt: TGCAGCGTTGAAAGCTCCGCGGATGAGCAGTTCTTC; cdr3_aa: CSVESSADEQFF
d_call: TRBD2; clone_size: -; v_call: TRBV4-1; j_call: TRBJ2-5; cdr3_nt: TGCGCCAGCAGCCAAGGACTAGCGGGGGACCCACCGAGGCAGACCCAGTACTTC; cdr3_aa: CASSQGLAGDPPRQTQYF
d_call: -; clone_size: -; v_call: TRBV18; j_call: TRBJ1-5; cdr3_nt: TGTGCCAGCTCACCGCAGGGGATGGATAGCAATCAGCCCCAGCATTTT; cdr3_aa: CASSPQGMDSNQPQHF
d_call: -; clone_size: -; v_call: TRBV15; j_call: TRBJ1-5; cdr3_nt: TGTGCCACCAGCAGAGAGAGGGGGAACAATCAGCCCCAGCATTTT; cdr3_aa: CATSRERGNNQPQHF
d_call: TRBD1; clone_size: few; v_call: TRBV10-3; j_call: TRBJ2-5; cdr3_nt: TGTGCCATCAATCCAGGACAGGGAGGATTGGAGACCCAGTACTTC; cdr3_aa: CAINPGQGGLETQYF
d_call: TRBD1; clone_size: -; v_call: TRBV9; j_call: TRBJ2-5; cdr3_nt: TGTGCCAGCAGCGCGGGACAGGGTATTGGCTATTTGGACGAGACCCAGTACTTC; cdr3_aa: CASSAGQGIGYLDETQYF
d_call: -; clone_size: -; v_call: TRBV19; j_call: TRBJ2-6; cdr3_nt: TGTGCCAGTAGTATGTCGTCTCGGGGTCACGGGGCCAACGTCCTGACTTTC; cdr3_aa: CASSMSSRGHGANVLTF
d_call: -; clone_size: -; v_call: TRBV6-5; j_call: TRBJ1-5; cdr3_nt: TGTGCCAGCAGTTCCGACAGGTCATATCAGCCCCAGCATTTT; cdr3_aa: CASSSDRSYQPQHF
d_call: -; clone_size: -; v_call: TRBV2; j_call: TRBJ2-3; cdr3_nt: TGTGCCAGCAGTGCTACGGGATTAGATACGCAGTATTTT; cdr3_aa: CASSATGLDTQYF
d_call: TRBD1; clone_size: -; v_call: TRBV27; j_call: TRBJ2-7; cdr3_nt: TGTGCCAGCAGCCCAAAATCTCAACTACAGGGGGGATACGAGCAGTACTTC; cdr3_aa: CASSPKSQLQGGYEQYF
d_call: -; clone_size: -; v_call: TRBV23-1; j_call: TRBJ2-1; cdr3_nt: TGCGCCAGCAGTCAATCGGAGGGCGGGAAAGGTTACAATGAGCAGTTCTTC; cdr3_aa: CASSQSEGGKGYNEQFF
d_call: -; clone_size: -; v_call: TRBV6-5; j_call: TRBJ1-1; cdr3_nt: TGTGCCAGCATTCGACGTAAACAGGACACTGAAGCTTTCTTT; cdr3_aa: CASIRRKQDTEAFF
d_call: -; clone_size: -; v_call: TRBV7-2; j_call: TRBJ1-6; cdr3_nt: TGTGCCAGCAGCCCCTCCCTCCGTAGAGATAATTCACCCCTCCACTTT; cdr3_aa: CASSPSLRRDNSPLHF
d_call: -; clone_size: once; v_call: TRBV10-2; j_call: TRBJ2-7; cdr3_nt: TGCGCCAGCAGTGAGGACAGTATAACCTACGAGCAGTACTTC; cdr3_aa: CASSEDSITYEQYF
d_call: -; clone_size: -; v_call: TRBV3-1/TRBV3-2; j_call: TRBJ1-5; cdr3_nt: TGTGCCAGCAGCCAAACTACAGGCAACAATCAGCCCCAGCATTTT; cdr3_aa: CASSQTTGNNQPQHF
d_call: -; clone_size: -; v_call: TRBV19; j_call: TRBJ1-6; cdr3_nt: TGTGCCAGTAGTGCACCTAATAATTCACCCCTCCACTTT; cdr3_aa: CASSAPNNSPLHF
d_call: TRBD1; clone_size: -; v_call: TRBV24-1; j_call: TRBJ2-1; cdr3_nt: TGTGCCACCAGTGATCCGACAGGGATGGACAATGAGCAGTTCTTC; cdr3_aa: CATSDPTGMDNEQFF
d_call: -; clone_size: -; v_call: TRBV6-5; j_call: TRBJ1-5; cdr3_nt: TGTGCCAGCAGTTACCGGGGTCCCAATCAGCCCCAGCATTTT; cdr3_aa: CASSYRGPNQPQHF
d_call: TRBD2; clone_size: -; v_call: TRBV24-1; j_call: TRBJ2-1; cdr3_nt: TGTGCCACCAGTGCCCTAGCGGGAGGGACCCGGCGGGAGTTCTTC; cdr3_aa: CATSALAGGTRREFF
d_call: -; clone_size: -; v_call: TRBV7-8; j_call: TRBJ2-7; cdr3_nt: TGTGCCAGCGCGGGTTGGGGAAACTCCTACGAGCAGTACTTC; cdr3_aa: CASAGWGNSYEQYF
d_call: -; clone_size: once; v_call: TRBV6-5; j_call: TRBJ1-5; cdr3_nt: TGTGCCAGTCGAACAGGCAATCAGCCCCAGCATTTT; cdr3_aa: CASRTGNQPQHF
d_call: -; clone_size: -; v_call: TRBV25-1; j_call: TRBJ2-5; cdr3_nt: TGTGCCAGCAGCGATTCCAGGGTCTACGAAGAGACCCAGTACTTC; cdr3_aa: CASSDSRVYEETQYF
d_call: TRBD1; clone_size: -; v_call: TRBV9; j_call: TRBJ1-1; cdr3_nt: TGTGCCAGCAGCGTAGGGCTGGGACAGGCCCTGGGGGCTTTCTTT; cdr3_aa: CASSVGLGQALGAFF
d_call: -; clone_size: -; v_call: TRBV10-2; j_call: TRBJ1-1; cdr3_nt: TGCGCCAGCAGTGATGGGCGGGGCACTGAAGCTTTCTTT; cdr3_aa: CASSDGRGTEAFF
d_call: -; clone_size: -; v_call: TRBV7-9; j_call: TRBJ2-6; cdr3_nt: TGTGCCAGCAGCTTGACAACCTCTGGGGCCAACGTCCTGACTTTC; cdr3_aa: CASSLTTSGANVLTF
d_call: TRBD1; clone_size: -; v_call: TRBV12-3/TRBV12-4; j_call: TRBJ2-2; cdr3_nt: TGTGCCAGCAGCCCGACAGGGACCGGGGAGCTGTTTTTT; cdr3_aa: CASSPTGTGELFF
d_call: -; clone_size: -; v_call: TRBV6-5; j_call: TRBJ1-3; cdr3_nt: TGTGCCAGCAACTTACAAGCGGGTGGAAACACCATATATTTT; cdr3_aa: CASNLQAGGNTIYF
d_call: -; clone_size: few; v_call: TRBV7-8; j_call: TRBJ1-1; cdr3_nt: TGTGCCAGCAGCTTAGGGCTCAGGGGAACTGAAGCTTTCTTT; cdr3_aa: CASSLGLRGTEAFF
d_call: -; clone_size: -; v_call: TRBV19; j_call: TRBJ1-2; cdr3_nt: TGTGCCAGTAGTGACAGTAACTATGGCTACACCTTC; cdr3_aa: CASSDSNYGYTF
d_call: TRBD1; clone_size: -; v_call: TRBV6-5; j_call: TRBJ2-1; cdr3_nt: TGTGCCAGCAGTCCAAGACAGGGGTACAATGAGCAGTTCTTC; cdr3_aa: CASSPRQGYNEQFF
d_call: -; clone_size: -; v_call: TRBV6-5; j_call: TRBJ2-5; cdr3_nt: TGTGCCAGCACCGAAATCTGGCAGGGTCAGACCCAGTACTTC; cdr3_aa: CASTEIWQGQTQYF
d_call: TRBD2; clone_size: -; v_call: TRBV7-9; j_call: TRBJ2-1; cdr3_nt: TGTGCCAGCAGCTCCTCTAGCGGAAACGACAATGAGCAGTTCTTC; cdr3_aa: CASSSSSGNDNEQFF
d_call: TRBD1; clone_size: few; v_call: TRBV19; j_call: TRBJ2-2; cdr3_nt: TGTGCCAGTAGTATTGTGGCAGGGGGTGGGACCGGGGAGCTGTTTTTT; cdr3_aa: CASSIVAGGGTGELFF
d_call: -; clone_size: -; v_call: TRBV2; j_call: TRBJ1-4; cdr3_nt: TGTGCCAGCAGTGGGAAGCGCGGAGATGAAAAACTGTTTTTT; cdr3_aa: CASSGKRGDEKLFF
d_call: -; clone_size: few; v_call: TRBV12-3/TRBV12-4; j_call: TRBJ1-1; cdr3_nt: TGTGCCAGCACCCCCGCGGGCACTGAAGCTTTCTTT; cdr3_aa: CASTPAGTEAFF
d_call: -; clone_size: -; v_call: TRBV29-1; j_call: TRBJ1-2; cdr3_nt: TGCAGCGGATTACAGGGTCGTCGCTACACCTTC; cdr3_aa: CSGLQGRRYTF
d_call: -; clone_size: -; v_call: TRBV4-1; j_call: TRBJ2-4; cdr3_nt: TGCGCCAGCAGCCAAGGGGGGGCGGGAGTGGGCATTCAGTACTTC; cdr3_aa: CASSQGGAGVGIQYF
d_call: TRBD1; clone_size: -; v_call: TRBV5-8; j_call: TRBJ1-4; cdr3_nt: TGTGCCAGCAGCCTATTACAGGGGGCGAATGAAAAACTGTTTTTT; cdr3_aa: CASSLLQGANEKLFF